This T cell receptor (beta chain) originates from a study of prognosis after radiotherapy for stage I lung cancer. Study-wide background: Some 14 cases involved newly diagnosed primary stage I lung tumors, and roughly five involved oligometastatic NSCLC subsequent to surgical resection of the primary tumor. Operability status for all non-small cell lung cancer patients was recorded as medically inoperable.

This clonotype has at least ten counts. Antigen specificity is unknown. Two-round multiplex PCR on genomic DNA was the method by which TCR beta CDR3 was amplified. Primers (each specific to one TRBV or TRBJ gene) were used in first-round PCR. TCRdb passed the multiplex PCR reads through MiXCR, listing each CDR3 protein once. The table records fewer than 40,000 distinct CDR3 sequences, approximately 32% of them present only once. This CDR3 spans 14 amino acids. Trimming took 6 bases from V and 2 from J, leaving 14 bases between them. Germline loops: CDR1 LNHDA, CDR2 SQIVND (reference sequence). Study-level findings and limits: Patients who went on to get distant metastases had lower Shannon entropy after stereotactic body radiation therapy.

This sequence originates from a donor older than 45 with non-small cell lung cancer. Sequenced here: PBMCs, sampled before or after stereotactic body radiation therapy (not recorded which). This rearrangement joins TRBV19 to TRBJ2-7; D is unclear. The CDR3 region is CASRPGYGPYEQYF. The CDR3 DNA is TGTGCCAGTAGACCAGGATACGGCCCCTACGAGCAGTACTTC.